Listed here are 29 T cell receptor beta chains from one sample, sequenced in a study of cytomegalovirus exposure and HLA in healthy donors. PCR involved 60 Vbeta and 13 Jbeta primers. The repertoire was sequenced with immunoSEQ multiplex PCR; TCRdb's copy has only in-frame clones and lacks some. The repertoire holds more than 95,000 clones, with 64% as singletons. The specimen was PBMCs. The receptors originated from a man between 60 and 70 years old in good health and CMV-seronegative.

The chain has TRBV30 and TRBJ2-6; D may be TRBD2 (6 bases). The CDR3 loop spans 15 amino acids. The V end was cut by 7 bases, the J end by 2 bases, with 15 bases between. The germline V gene encodes CDR1 GTSNPN and CDR2 SVGIG (reference sequence). CDR3 in amino acids: CASRFGGTGANVLTF. The DNA for the CDR3 is TGTGCCTCAAGATTTGGGGGGACTGGGGCCAACGTCCTGACTTTC.

The CDR3 loop is CASSLLGASGGSNTGELFF. The CDR3 DNA follows: TGTGCCAGCAGTTTATTGGGGGCTAGCGGGGGATCGAACACCGGGGAGCTGTTTTTT. The V gene is TRBV28, the J gene TRBJ2-2; 10 bases align to TRBD2. There are 19 residues in the CDR3. With V trimmed by 1 base and J by 0 bases, 8 bases remained unmatched. The germline CDR1 and CDR2 sequences are MDHEN and SYDVKM.

This rearrangement joins TRBV27 to TRBJ2-7, with TRBD1 matching 7 bases. Germline CDR1 and CDR2: MNHEY and SMNVEV (reference sequence). This CDR3 is built from 15 residues. With V trimmed by 5 bases and J by 1 base, 8 bases remained unmatched. DNA for the CDR3: TGTGCCAGCAGTCGGACAGGTCCTCCTTCCTACGAGCAGTACTTC. Translation gives CASSRTGPPSYEQYF.

This chain links TRBV27 with TRBJ2-1, with 8 positions matching TRBD2. J gave up 4 bases and V 10 bases, and 6 bases lay outside the gene matches. This CDR3 contains 13 residues. Germline V CDR1 and CDR2: MNHEY, SMNVEV (reference sequence). In DNA, the CDR3 is TGTGCCACCGGGACTAGAAGTTACAATGAGCAGTTCTTC. The encoded protein is CATGTRSYNEQFF.

V usage is TRBV29-1 and J usage is TRBJ2-7; TRBD1 matches 7 bases. CDR3 length: 11 amino acids. V lost 7 bases, J lost 10 bases, and 10 bases stayed unmatched. The germline CDR1 and CDR2 sequences are SQVTM and ANQGSEA. CDR3 sequence reads: CSAKTGFSQYF. CDR3 coding DNA: TGCAGCGCTAAGACAGGGTTTAGTCAGTACTTC.

The chain joins TRBV19 to TRBJ1-5; the D is unclear. The V end lost 4 bases, the J end lost 2 bases, and 18 bases lay between the germline ends. CDR1 and CDR2 from the germline V gene are LNHDA and SQIVND (reference sequence). This CDR3 has 17 residues. CDR3 amino acids: CASSNSKTRRGNQPQHF. The DNA of the CDR3 is TGTGCCAGTAGTAATTCGAAGACCCGGAGGGGCAATCAGCCCCAGCATTTT.

The V and J genes are TRBV5-1 and TRBJ1-1, with D tentatively TRBD1 (5 bases). Per the germline V gene, CDR1 is SGHRS and CDR2 is YFSETQ. Trimming removed 4 bases from V and 0 bases from J, with 10 bases in between. This CDR3 is 14 amino acids long. The CDR3 DNA sequence: TGCGCCAGCAGCGAGACAGTGATGAACACTGAAGCTTTCTTT. Translated: CASSETVMNTEAFF.

The gene calls are TRBV10-1 and TRBJ1-1, with TRBD1 matching 8 bases. In germline, CDR1 is WNHNN, CDR2 SYGVQD (reference sequence). Losses at the gene ends were 5 bases for V and 1 base for J; bases not matched to a gene: 3. The CDR3 has 14 amino acids. CDR3 coding DNA: TGCGCCAGCAGTACCGGGACAGGGAACACTGAAGCTTTCTTT. Its protein is CASSTGTGNTEAFF.

This clone was seen a single time. The J gene is TRBJ1-2, the V gene TRBV6-6; 7 bases are shared with TRBD1. The CDR3 has 13 amino acids. CDR1 and CDR2 from the germline V gene are MNHNY and SVGAGI (reference sequence). V lost 6 bases and J lost 7; bases outside the gene matches: 8. The CDR3 region has the DNA TGTGCCAGCAGGCTAGGACAGGCCGCTGGCTACACCTTC. Translation gives CASRLGQAAGYTF.

This chain joins TRBV7-6 and TRBJ1-3; D is possibly TRBD1 (5 bases). This CDR3 contains 15 residues. Trimming removed 5 bases at V and 1 base at J, with 12 bases between. CDR1 and CDR2 (germline): SGHVS, FNYEAQ. The DNA of the CDR3 is TGTGCCAGCAGCCCCGTCGGGGGGTCTGGAAACACCATATATTTT. Its translation is CASSPVGGSGNTIYF. The full variable domain, rest sourced from reference TRBV7-6 and TRBJ1-3, is GAGVSQSPRYKVTKRGQDVALRCDPISGHVSLYWYRQALGQGPEFLTYFNYEAQQDKSGLPNDRFSAERPEGSISTLTIQRTEQRDSAMYRCASSPVGGSGNTIYFGEGSWLTVV.

The V gene is TRBV4-1, the J gene TRBJ1-6, with unresolved D. Germline lookup yields CDR1 MGHRA and CDR2 YSYEKL. This CDR3 is built from 15 residues. V was trimmed by 0 bases and J by 7 bases, leaving 10 bases between them. For the CDR3, the DNA is TGCGCCAGCAGCCAAGATCGTAGGGAGAATTCACCCCTCCACTTT. This sequence encodes CASSQDRRENSPLHF.

The chain uses TRBV9 and TRBJ2-1; 8 bases line up with TRBD2. The germline V gene encodes CDR1 SGDLS and CDR2 YYNGEE. The CDR3 has 14 residues. V gave up 1 base and J gave up 6 bases; unmatched junction bases: 3. CDR3: CASSVTGGVNEQFF. In DNA, the CDR3 is TGTGCCAGCAGCGTAACGGGAGGGGTCAATGAGCAGTTCTTC.

V gene TRBV6-5 combines with J gene TRBJ1-5; no reliable D call. The germline V gene encodes CDR1 MNHEY and CDR2 SVGAGI. Trimming shortened V by 4 bases and J by 7 bases, and 14 bases separated the two germline ends. The CDR3 contains 14 residues. The CDR3 spells CASSSTLRGQPQHF. DNA of the CDR3: TGTGCCAGCAGTTCAACACTTCGGGGACAGCCCCAGCATTTT.

The rearrangement uses TRBV19 and TRBJ1-2; tentatively, D is TRBD1 (5 bases). The CDR3 has 13 residues. Deletions cut 7 bases from V and 6 bases from J, with 15 bases between. The V gene's germline CDR1 is LNHDA and CDR2 SQIVND (reference sequence). The DNA for the CDR3 is TGTGCCAGTAAACGGGGGTTTTCTCATGGCTACACCTTC. It codes for CASKRGFSHGYTF. The full variable domain, rest sourced from reference TRBV19 and TRBJ1-2, is DGGITQSPKYLFRKEGQNVTLSCEQNLNHDAMYWYRQDPGQGLRLIYYSQIVNDFQKGDIAEGYSVSREKKESFPLTVTSAQKNPTAFYLCASKRGFSHGYTFGSGTRLTVV.

The chain employs TRBV28 and TRBJ2-2; 7 bases align to TRBD2. The V segment lost 5 bases and the J segment 3 bases; nucleotides outside the gene matches: 9. The CDR3 spans 16 residues. Germline CDR1 is MDHEN and CDR2 is SYDVKM. DNA of the CDR3: TGTGCCAGCAGTGCCTGGAGGGAGGGGTACACCGGGGAGCTGTTTTTT. It encodes CASSAWREGYTGELFF.

The V call is TRBV6-5, the J call TRBJ2-7, with D possibly TRBD2 on 5 matching bases. The V gene lost 4 bases and the J gene lost 9 bases, with 16 bases spanning the gap. The CDR3 is 13 amino acids. Germline V gene lookup returns CDR1 MNHEY and CDR2 SVGAGI. CDR3 sequence reads: CASSFDGKVGQYF. The CDR3 coding sequence is TGTGCCAGCAGTTTTGACGGGAAGGTGGGGCAGTACTTC.

This sequence joins TRBV7-9 and TRBJ2-5; 12 positions agree with TRBD1. The CDR3 has 16 residues. V was pared by 1 base and J by 5 bases, with 5 bases of the junction left unmatched. Germline values: CDR1 SEHNR, CDR2 FQNEAQ (reference sequence). The CDR3 region is CASSLGGTGGYETQYF. CDR3 nucleotides: TGTGCCAGCAGCTTAGGCGGGACAGGGGGCTATGAGACCCAGTACTTC. The whole variable domain, remainder taken from reference TRBV7-9 and TRBJ2-5, is DTGVSQNPRHKITKRGQNVTFRCDPISEHNRLYWYRQTLGQGPEFLTYFQNEAQLEKSRLLSDRFSAERPKGSFSTLEIQRTEQGDSAMYLCASSLGGTGGYETQYFGPGTRLLVL.

The chain combines TRBV5-1 with TRBJ2-3; D call uncertain. The ends were cut back, 7 bases at V and 2 bases at J, with 17 bases in the middle. Per the germline V gene, CDR1 is SGHRS and CDR2 is YFSETQ. This CDR3 contains 15 residues. In DNA form, the CDR3 reads TGCGCCAGCTTCGGCGGAATACCAGACACAGATACGCAGTATTTT. It codes for CASFGGIPDTDTQYF.

The J gene is TRBJ2-7, the V gene TRBV6-1; 7 bases are a match to TRBD1. The germline V gene has CDR1 MNHNS and CDR2 SASEGT. The CDR3 is 16 residues long. The V and J ends lost 2 bases and 3 bases, in that order; junction bases with no gene match: 10. The CDR3 loop reads CASSERSGTEGYEQYF. The CDR3 nucleotides are TGTGCCAGCAGTGAACGATCTGGGACAGAAGGCTACGAGCAGTACTTC.

The CDR3 DNA follows: TGCGCCAGCAGTGCCATTCGGACTAGCGGGGGTCGGTTTTCCCAGTACTTC. Protein: CASSAIRTSGGRFSQYF. This chain connects TRBV10-2 to TRBJ2-5; TRBD2 agrees at 13 bases. Germline lookup yields CDR1 WSHSY and CDR2 SAAADI. V was pared by 4 bases and J by 9 bases, with 14 bases of the junction left unmatched. This CDR3 is 17 amino acids long.

Note on this clone: This sample includes further DNA sequences coding for the same CDR3. The gene calls are TRBV4-2 and TRBJ2-1, with D perhaps TRBD2 (7 bases). Germline V gene sequence: CDR1 LGHNA, CDR2 YNFKEQ. This CDR3 has 15 amino acids. The V end lost 8 bases, the J end lost 5 bases, and 19 bases lay between the germline ends. The CDR3, as DNA: TGTGCCAGCTCTCTGAGGGGGGGGCCTGACAATGAGCAGTTCTTC. Translation: CASSLRGGPDNEQFF.

The chain carries TRBV2 and TRBJ2-1, with D maybe TRBD1 (6 bases). The CDR3 length is 15 residues. Germline CDR1 SNHLY, CDR2 FYNNEI. V lost 8 bases and J lost 0, with 14 bases in between. CDR3 amino acids: CASAETGSSYNEQFF. The DNA for the CDR3 is TGTGCCAGCGCCGAAACAGGGAGCTCCTACAATGAGCAGTTCTTC. The full variable domain, in which reference TRBV2 and TRBJ2-1 provide the parts outside the CDR3, is EPEVTQTPSHQVTQMGQEVILRCVPISNHLYFYWYRQILGQKVEFLVSFYNNEISEKSEIFDDQFSVERPDGSNFTLKIRSTKLEDSAMYFCASAETGSSYNEQFFGPGTRLTVL.

This clone has only a few counts. The gene calls are TRBV28 and TRBJ1-1; 7 bases agree with TRBD1. With 2 bases clipped from V and 9 bases from J, the junction kept 3 bases outside the gene matches. Germline values: CDR1 MDHEN, CDR2 SYDVKM. CDR3 size: 12 residues. The CDR3 DNA reads TGTGCCAGCAGTTTACGACAGGGCAAAGCTTTCTTT. Its translation is CASSLRQGKAFF.

This clone was seen a single time. V and J are TRBV2 and TRBJ2-5; 7 bases are a match to TRBD2. The germline gives CDR1 SNHLY, CDR2 FYNNEI. This CDR3 has 14 amino acids. V was pared by 11 bases and J by 4 bases, with 13 bases of the junction left unmatched. CDR3 DNA sequence: TGTGCCGGGAAGTCCGGGACTACATTAGAGACCCAGTACTTC. It codes for CAGKSGTTLETQYF.

This chain joins TRBV2 and TRBJ1-5, with 8 positions matching TRBD1. With 4 bases clipped from V and 7 bases from J, the junction kept 6 bases outside the gene matches. The CDR3 is 14 amino acids. CDR1 and CDR2 from the germline V gene are SNHLY and FYNNEI. This CDR3 reads CASSGTGSRQPQHF. DNA for the CDR3: TGTGCCAGCAGTGGGACAGGGAGTCGCCAGCCCCAGCATTTT. Full variable domain (missing parts from reference TRBV2 and TRBJ1-5): EPEVTQTPSHQVTQMGQEVILRCVPISNHLYFYWYRQILGQKVEFLVSFYNNEISEKSEIFDDQFSVERPDGSNFTLKIRSTKLEDSAMYFCASSGTGSRQPQHFGDGTRLSIL.

The V and J genes are TRBV19 and TRBJ1-4; TRBD1 is a possible D gene (5 bases). The length of the CDR3 is 13 residues. In germline, CDR1 is LNHDA, CDR2 SQIVND (reference sequence). The ends were cut back, 10 bases at V and 8 bases at J, with 17 bases in the middle. The CDR3 here is CATSQAVGEKLFF. The CDR3 bases are TGTGCCACCTCACAGGCCGTCGGGGAAAAACTGTTTTTT.

The chain has TRBV5-4 and TRBJ2-1, with D possibly TRBD1 on 5 matching bases. Deletions cut 4 bases from V and 8 bases from J, with 13 bases between. The CDR3 runs to 13 residues. The germline gives CDR1 SGHNT, CDR2 YYREEE (reference sequence). In DNA form, the CDR3 reads TGTGCCAGCAGCGCTCAGGGTACGGATGAGCAGTTCTTC. It translates to CASSAQGTDEQFF.

This clone was counted between two and nine times. V and J are TRBV5-3 and TRBJ1-2, with D possibly TRBD1 on 6 matching bases. TRBV5-3 is treated as an ORF (open reading frame) with a function not yet certain. This CDR3 contains 15 residues. The germline V and J ends were trimmed by 2 bases and 7 bases, with 18 bases remaining between them. This CDR3 is CARSFSWGRAAGYTF. CDR3 sequence (DNA): TGTGCCAGAAGCTTTTCATGGGGGCGTGCGGCTGGCTACACCTTC.

The chain recombines TRBV10-2 with TRBJ1-1; a weak D match, TRBD1 (6 bases). V lost 7 bases and J 6 bases, leaving 18 bases between the germline ends. This CDR3 contains 14 residues. Germline CDR1 WSHSY, CDR2 SAAADI. As DNA, the CDR3 is TGCGCCAGCAATACAGGGTTTATCAGCTCTGAAGCTTTCTTT. Translating it yields CASNTGFISSEAFF.